A single T cell receptor (beta chain) is shown here with its context. Its antigen remains unidentified. This sample stems from a study of human T cells and chemical hapten exposure. Looking at the study overall: Diphenylcyclopropenone, dosed weekly to the scalp, was given to patients throughout the roughly 25-week study.

Findings of the study overall: TCRs exceeding a frequency of 1 in 1000 stayed unchanged under DPC sensitization.

The time point: pre-sensitization, week 0. The treatment is: therapeutic diphenylcyclopropenone sensitization with weekly scalp DPC. Unfractionated whole blood yielded the extracted total RNA. CDR1 is SGHAT, CDR2 FQNNGV, per germline. J lost 7 bases, V lost 0 bases, and 2 bases had no gene match. The CDR3 has 16 amino acids. TCRdb re-analysed the RACE reads in MiXCR, keeping a single row per CDR3 protein. The repertoire includes roughly 100,000 distinct CDR3 sequences, about a tenth of them detected once, and 3.1% sits in the top ten. The V call is TRBV11-2, the J call TRBJ2-1, with TRBD2 matching 14 bases. The sequencing here drew on whole blood, taken in connection with sensitization to the hapten diphenylcyclopropenone (DPC). This TCR was recovered from an older woman with alopecia areata. Some clones in this sample may be carry-over from other donors' samples. CDR3: CASSLETSGRVNEQFF. CDR3 nucleotides: TGTGCCAGCAGCTTAGAGACTAGCGGGAGGGTGAATGAGCAGTTCTTC.